The 11 T cell receptor beta chains below were found in one sample sequenced in a study of memory CD4+ T cells and cytomegalovirus serostatus. This table comes from immunoSEQ multiplex PCR, and its TCRdb copy is limited to in-frame clones, with some not included. The sample includes approximately 30,000 clones, about 80% of them seen just once. Single viable CD3+CD4+CD8-CD45RO+ cells were sorted as the memory CD4+ T cells. The sequencing input was memory CD4+ T cells from blood. These receptors were collected from an adult in good health and CMV-seronegative. Some clones in this sample may be carry-over from other donors' samples.

This clone was picked up a small number of times. V gene TRBV28 combines with J gene TRBJ1-5; no reliable D call. V lost 4 bases and J lost 5, with 9 bases in between. The CDR3 is 13 residues long. CDR1 and CDR2 (germline): MDHEN, SYDVKM. CDR3 DNA sequence: TGTGCCAGCAGTTGGTCGATTTATCAGCCCCAGCATTTT. Amino acids: CASSWSIYQPQHF.

Remarks on this clone: Distinct nucleotide sequences in the sample also encode this CDR3. The chain couples TRBV20-1 to TRBJ2-7, with D perhaps given as TRBD1 or TRBD2 (5 bases each). CDR1 and CDR2 from the germline V gene are DFQATT and SNEGSKA (reference sequence). CDR3 length: 11 amino acids. V lost 1 base, J lost 4 bases, and 5 bases lay in between. CDR3 nucleotide sequence: TGCAGTGCTAGAGGGGGGTACGAGCAGTACTTC. It codes for CSARGGYEQYF.

This CDR3 reads CASSARQGVSYEQYF. The DNA for the CDR3 is TGCGCCAGCAGCGCCCGACAGGGAGTATCCTACGAGCAGTACTTC. The chain is built from TRBV5-1 and TRBJ2-7, with TRBD1 matching over 7 bases. Germline values: CDR1 SGHRS, CDR2 YFSETQ. The CDR3 consists of 15 residues. The J segment lost 1 base and the V segment lost 4 bases, leaving 8 bases of the junction unmatched.

The chain has TRBV7-2 and TRBJ1-6; 7 bases are shared with TRBD1. The CDR3 has 15 residues. The germline CDR1 and CDR2 sequences are SGHTA and FQGNSA. Losses at the gene ends were 0 bases for V and 5 bases for J; bases not matched to a gene: 1. The CDR3 DNA follows: TGTGCCAGCAGCTTAGCGCAGGGGGATAATTCACCCCTCCACTTT. It yields the protein CASSLAQGDNSPLHF.

This clone appeared a few times. The gene calls are TRBV19 and TRBJ1-5, with D possibly matching TRBD1 (6 bases). The V end was cut by 5 bases, the J end by 7 bases, with 15 bases between. Germline V gene sequence: CDR1 LNHDA, CDR2 SQIVND (reference sequence). The CDR3 runs 14 residues. The CDR3 region has the DNA TGTGCCAGTAGTGCGACATTTCAGGGGCAGCCCCAGCATTTT. It codes for CASSATFQGQPQHF.

The CDR3 DNA is TGTGCCAGCAGTTACTCTGACAGATACAGATCCGTTACGCAGTATTTT. Translated, it gives CASSYSDRYRSVTQYF. V is TRBV6-5 and J is TRBJ2-3; TRBD1 is a possible D gene (5 bases). The germline V and J ends were trimmed by 0 bases and 8 bases, with 18 bases remaining between them. Germline CDR1 and CDR2: MNHEY and SVGAGI. CDR3 length equals 16 residues.

The chain couples TRBV30 to TRBJ1-2; TRBD1 is a possible D gene (5 bases). The V gene's germline CDR1 is GTSNPN and CDR2 SVGIG (reference sequence). This CDR3 region has 14 residues. Trimming shortened V by 3 bases and J by 5 bases, and 16 bases separated the two germline ends. The chain's CDR3 is CAWRGIDRGYGYTF. The CDR3 region has the DNA TGTGCCTGGAGGGGGATTGACAGAGGGTATGGCTACACCTTC.

The sample holds a few counts of this clone. The CDR3 region has the DNA TGTGCCATCAGTCCCTTGAACACTGAAGCTTTCTTT. The encoded protein is CAISPLNTEAFF. This chain uses TRBV10-3 with TRBJ1-1; D is ambiguous. CDR1 and CDR2 (germline): ENHRY, SYGVKD. The CDR3 runs 12 residues. Trimming shortened V by 5 bases and J by 0 bases, and 4 bases separated the two germline ends.

The chain has TRBV5-4 and TRBJ2-7; possibly TRBD1 or TRBD2 for D (5 bases each). The CDR3 runs 16 residues. CDR1 SGHNT and CDR2 YYREEE come from the germline V gene (reference sequence). V was pared by 4 bases and J by 0 bases, with 17 bases between. DNA of the CDR3: TGTGCCAGCAGCCGACGATCGGGACCGAACTCCTACGAGCAGTACTTC. As protein: CASSRRSGPNSYEQYF.

This rearrangement joins TRBV11-3 to TRBJ1-1, with a possible D match to TRBD1 (5 bases). The CDR3 covers 11 residues. Trimming pared 8 bases from V and 11 bases from J, leaving 15 bases between. Germline V CDR1 and CDR2: SGHNT, YENEEA. The CDR3 region is CASRRGETAFF. The CDR3 region has the DNA TGTGCCAGCCGACGAGGGGAGACGGCTTTCTTT. Variable domain in full (rest from reference TRBV11-3 and TRBJ1-1): EAGVVQSPRYKIIEKKQPVAFWCNPISGHNTLYWYLQNLGQGPELLIRYENEEAVDDSQLPKDRFSAERLKGVDSTLKIQPAELGDSAVYLCASRRGETAFFGQGTRLTVV.

The DNA for the CDR3 is TGTGCCTGGAGGGGGGGACAGCTATTAGGGCCCCACGAGCAGTACTTC. Translated: CAWRGGQLLGPHEQYF. The gene calls are TRBV30 and TRBJ2-7; maybe TRBD1 (7 bases). Germline-derived CDR1 and CDR2 are GTSNPN and SVGIG (reference sequence). Trimming took off 3 bases at V and 5 bases at J, with 23 bases between the two ends. This CDR3 is 16 amino acids long.